The rows below give T cell receptor beta chains drawn from one sample of a study of identical twins. Using its own MiXCR run on the 5' RACE reads, TCRdb lists one record per CDR3 protein. The table records hundreds of thousands of distinct CDR3 sequences, about 20% of them present only once. This sample was shared with a second study, whose subject was T cells expressing NK-cell markers.

The sequenced sample was PBMCs. Receptors originate from a woman aged 18-29 years in good health. CDR3s include the opening cysteine and the closing phenylalanine or tryptophan. The order of the fields is D gene, clone size, J gene, V gene, CDR3 DNA, CDR3 protein. The D gene is left open where the match is weak. Not every row has a clone size; where given, it reads once, few, many or a size class.

>TRBD1|NA|TRBJ2-3|TRBV5-1
TGCGCCAGTTCAGGACAGGGGAAAGATACGCAGTATTTT
CASSGQGKDTQYF
>TRBD1|few|TRBJ1-3|TRBV20-1
TGCAGTGCTAGAGATCGGGGACAGGGTACCTCTGGAAACACCATATATTTT
CSARDRGQGTSGNTIYF
>NA|NA|TRBJ2-3|TRBV5-6
TGTGCCAGCAGCTTGGTGGCTTCGTCGGATACGCAGTATTTT
CASSLVASSDTQYF
>TRBD2|few|TRBJ2-1|TRBV7-2
TGTGCCAGCAGCTTAGCGGGGACTAGCGGGAACGGTGAGCAGTTCTTC
CASSLAGTSGNGEQFF
>NA|NA|TRBJ2-7|TRBV20-1
TGCAGTGCCGCAAGACCAAGGAGCTACGAGCAGTACTTC
CSAARPRSYEQYF
>NA|NA|TRBJ2-7|TRBV5-1
TGCGCCAGCAGCTTGATCCAGAACTACGAGCAGTACTTC
CASSLIQNYEQYF
>NA|NA|TRBJ2-2|TRBV5-1
TGCGCCAGCAGCTTGGACAGGGTCAGCGGGGAGCTGTTTTTT
CASSLDRVSGELFF
>TRBD1|few|TRBJ2-7|TRBV5-1
TGCGCCAGCAGCTTGACAGGGGGAAGAAGCGAGCAGTACTTC
CASSLTGGRSEQYF
>TRBD2|NA|TRBJ2-3|TRBV4-3
TGCGCCAGCAGCCCCCGGGAGGCAGATACGCAGTATTTT
CASSPREADTQYF
>TRBD1|NA|TRBJ2-7|TRBV20-1
TGCAGTGCCGAGGACAGGAAAGGGTACGAGCAGTACTTC
CSAEDRKGYEQYF
>NA|NA|TRBJ2-5|TRBV24-1
TGTGCCACCACGTGGACGGAGCAACAAGAGACCCAGTACTTC
CATTWTEQQETQYF
>NA|few|TRBJ2-1|TRBV24-1
TGTGCCACCAGTGATTCCCCCGCCGATGAGCAGTTCTTC
CATSDSPADEQFF
>NA|NA|TRBJ2-3|TRBV12-3/TRBV12-4
TGTGCCAGCAGTTTAGGGGGGCTAGTGGATACGCAGTATTTT
CASSLGGLVDTQYF
>NA|few|TRBJ1-5|TRBV11-3
TGTGCCAGCAGCTTAGTCGGCCAGCCAAATCAGCCCCAGCATTTT
CASSLVGQPNQPQHF
>NA|NA|TRBJ2-5|TRBV6-5
TGTGCCAGCAGCCACGGCCAAGAGACCCAGTACTTC
CASSHGQETQYF
>TRBD1|NA|TRBJ2-2|TRBV18
TGTGCCAGCTCACCCCCGGGACAGGGCACCGGGGAGCTGTTTTTT
CASSPPGQGTGELFF
>TRBD2|many|TRBJ2-1|TRBV5-1
TGCGCCAGCAGCTTACGAGCGGGAGGGCCAGATGAGCAGTTCTTC
CASSLRAGGPDEQFF
>TRBD2|few|TRBJ2-5|TRBV12-3/TRBV12-4
TGTGCCAGCAGTTTTGAGGCCCTAGCGGGGGGGCGGGAGACCCAGTACTTC
CASSFEALAGGRETQYF
>TRBD1|few|TRBJ1-3|TRBV6-2/TRBV6-3
TGTGCCAGCAGTCCACGGGACAGAGGAAACACCATATATTTT
CASSPRDRGNTIYF
>TRBD2|NA|TRBJ2-2|TRBV5-5
TGTGCCAGCAGCTTCATGGGGGGGGGAACCGGGGAGCTGTTTTTT
CASSFMGGGTGELFF
>TRBD1|many|TRBJ1-1|TRBV12-3/TRBV12-4
TGTGCCAGTTCCCCAGGGGGCCGGATGAACACTGAAGCTTTCTTT
CASSPGGRMNTEAFF
>NA|NA|TRBJ2-3|TRBV5-5
TGTGCCAGCAGCTGGAGGGCCACAGATACGCAGTATTTT
CASSWRATDTQYF
>NA|NA|TRBJ2-3|TRBV9
TGTGCCAGCAGCGTATCGCGGTCCGACGATACGCAGTATTTT
CASSVSRSDDTQYF
>NA|NA|TRBJ2-4|TRBV11-3
TGTGCCAGCAGCTTCTCAGTGGGTCGAGCCAAAAACATTCAGTACTTC
CASSFSVGRAKNIQYF
>TRBD1|NA|TRBJ2-1|TRBV5-1
TGCGCCAGCACTAACCCGCGACAGGGATCAGGTCAGTTCTTC
CASTNPRQGSGQFF
>NA|NA|TRBJ2-2|TRBV2
TGTGCCAGTCGGACCTTAGGGGGGGAGCTGTTTTTT
CASRTLGGELFF
>TRBD1|few|TRBJ1-2|TRBV20-1
TGCAGTGCTCACAGGGGGCGCGATGGCTACACCTTC
CSAHRGRDGYTF
>TRBD2|once|TRBJ2-2|TRBV7-8
TGTGCCAGCAGCTTTGTCCTAGCGGGGGCAAACACCGGGGAGCTGTTTTTT
CASSFVLAGANTGELFF